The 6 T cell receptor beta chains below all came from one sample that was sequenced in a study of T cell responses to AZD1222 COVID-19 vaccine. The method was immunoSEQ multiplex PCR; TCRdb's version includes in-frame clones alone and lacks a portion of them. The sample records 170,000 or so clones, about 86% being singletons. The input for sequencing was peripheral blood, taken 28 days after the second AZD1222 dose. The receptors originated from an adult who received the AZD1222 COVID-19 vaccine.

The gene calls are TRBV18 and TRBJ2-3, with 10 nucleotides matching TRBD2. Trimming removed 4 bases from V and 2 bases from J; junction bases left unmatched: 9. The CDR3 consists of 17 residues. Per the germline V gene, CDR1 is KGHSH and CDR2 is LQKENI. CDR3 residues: CASSQELAGSHTDTQYF. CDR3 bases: TGTGCCAGCTCACAAGAACTAGCGGGGTCACACACAGATACGCAGTATTTT. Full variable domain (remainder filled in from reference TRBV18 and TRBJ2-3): NAGVMQNPRHLVRRRGQEARLRCSPMKGHSHVYWYRQLPEEGLKFMVYLQKENIIDESGMPKERFSAEFPKEGPSILRIQQVVRGDSAAYFCASSQELAGSHTDTQYFGPGTRLTVL.

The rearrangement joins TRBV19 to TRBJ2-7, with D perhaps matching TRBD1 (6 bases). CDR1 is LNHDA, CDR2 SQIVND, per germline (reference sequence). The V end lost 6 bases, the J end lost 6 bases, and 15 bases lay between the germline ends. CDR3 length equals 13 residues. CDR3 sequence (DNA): TGTGCCAGTAGCACCAGTTCCAGGGGCGAGCAGTACTTC. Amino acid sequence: CASSTSSRGEQYF.

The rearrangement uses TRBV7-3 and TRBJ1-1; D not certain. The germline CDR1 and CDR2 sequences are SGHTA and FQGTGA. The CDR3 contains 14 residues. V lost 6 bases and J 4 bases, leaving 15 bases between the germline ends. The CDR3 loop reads CASSPGLGTTEAFF. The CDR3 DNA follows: TGTGCCAGCAGTCCCGGGTTGGGTACCACTGAAGCTTTCTTT. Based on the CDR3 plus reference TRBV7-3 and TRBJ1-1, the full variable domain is GAGVSQTPSNKVTEKGKYVELRCDPISGHTALYWYRQSLGQGPEFLIYFQGTGAADDSGLPNDRFFAVRPEGSVSTLKIQRTERGDSAVYLCASSPGLGTTEAFFGQGTRLTVV.

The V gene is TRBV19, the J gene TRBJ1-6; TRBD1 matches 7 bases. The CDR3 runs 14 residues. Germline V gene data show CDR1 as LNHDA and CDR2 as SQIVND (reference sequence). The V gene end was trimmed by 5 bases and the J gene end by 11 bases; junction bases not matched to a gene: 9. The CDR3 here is CASSSHQGETPLHF. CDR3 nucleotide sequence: TGTGCCAGTAGTTCCCACCAGGGGGAGACACCCCTCCACTTT.

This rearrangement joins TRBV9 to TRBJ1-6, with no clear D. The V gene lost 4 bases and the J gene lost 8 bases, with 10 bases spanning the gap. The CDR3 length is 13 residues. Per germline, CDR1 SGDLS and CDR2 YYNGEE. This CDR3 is CASSPRSYSPLHF. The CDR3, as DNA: TGTGCCAGCAGCCCCCGGTCCTATTCACCCCTCCACTTT.

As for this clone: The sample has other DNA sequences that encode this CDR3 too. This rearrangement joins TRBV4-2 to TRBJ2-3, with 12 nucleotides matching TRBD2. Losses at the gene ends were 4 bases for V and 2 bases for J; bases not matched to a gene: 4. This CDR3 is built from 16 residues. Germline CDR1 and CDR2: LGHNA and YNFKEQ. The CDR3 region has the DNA TGTGCCAGCAGCCCTAGACTAGCGGGGGACACAGATACGCAGTATTTT. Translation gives CASSPRLAGDTDTQYF.